This T cell receptor beta chain was profiled in a study of response to subunit inactivated influenza vaccine. Study observations and caveats: Authors suggested that a seasonal influenza vaccination recruits few new T cells each time.

From the RT-PCR reads, TCRdb called clonotypes with MiXCR, one entry per CDR3 protein. This table holds about 310,000 distinct CDR3 sequences, approximately 21% found once. Regarding this clonotype: Its target is not known.

Germline-derived CDR1 and CDR2 are LGHNA and YNFKEQ. There are 17 residues in the CDR3. The V end lost 1 base, the J end lost 5 bases, and 17 bases lay between the germline ends. The sequence came from a man aged 45-69 years who received an inactivated influenza vaccine. The source material was PBMCs from blood, sampled 21 months after vaccination. The rearrangement joins TRBV4-2 to TRBJ1-4; D is uncertain. The CDR3 DNA reads as TGTGCCAGCAGCCAAGTGGGGATGAACACAGAGAATGAAAAACTGTTTTTT. It translates to CASSQVGMNTENEKLFF.